The present T cell receptor (beta chain) was sequenced within a study of long-term antiretroviral therapy in people with HIV. Study-wide results and limits: Clones with expansion before ART led the repertoire at all time points. Post-ART, diversity grew, though it stayed under transplant donor control levels. Missing from the dataset were any data on ART adherence, viral resistance or therapy changes.

Researchers secured at least one pre-ART and at least two post-ART PBMC samples from each donor. The CDR3 runs 14 residues. Assay version v3.0 of immunoSEQ was used, and it was run at survey level. Here immunoSEQ multiplex PCR was the method, and the copy in TCRdb shows in-frame clones only, minus some. The sample yields 19,000 or so clones, around four fifths seen once. In the case of this clone: Its antigen is not known.

The chain has TRBV21-1 and TRBJ1-2; the table's TRBD1 call for D was not verified on the DNA. TRBV21-1 is a documented pseudogene. This clonotype was obtained from a woman aged 40 to 50 with HIV. The sample consisted of unsorted PBMCs, taken at the start of antiretroviral therapy, before treatment. The CDR3 DNA reads TGTGCCAGCAGCAAGGGCAGGGTGGCCTATGGCTACACCTTC. This sequence encodes CASSKGRVAYGYTF.